What follows are 8 T cell receptor beta chains derived from one specimen sequenced in a study of shared clonotypes between healthy human individuals. This table comes from immunoSEQ multiplex PCR, and its TCRdb copy is limited to in-frame clones, with some not included. This table holds about half a million clones, over 70% found once. The sequencing sample was made of PBMCs. These receptors came from a woman between 40 and 55 years old in good health. Some clones in this sample may be carry-over from other donors' samples.

As DNA, the CDR3 is TGCGCCAGCAGCCCTCTACCGGCAAGCTCCTACAATGAGCAGTTCTTC. It yields the protein CASSPLPASSYNEQFF. The chain is built from TRBV5-1 and TRBJ2-1, with D hard to call. Germline V CDR1 and CDR2: SGHRS, YFSETQ. CDR3 length equals 16 residues. Trimming shortened V by 4 bases and J by 0 bases, and 14 bases separated the two germline ends.

The chain links TRBV10-3 to TRBJ2-4, with 16 positions matching TRBD2. Germline V gives CDR1 ENHRY, CDR2 SYGVKD. The CDR3 runs 21 residues. Trimming cost V 3 bases and J 1 base; bases outside gene matches: 12. CDR3 DNA sequence: TGTGCCATCAGTGACCCGGGACTAGCGGGAGGGCCGGCCATCGCCAAAAACATTCAGTACTTC. Its translation is CAISDPGLAGGPAIAKNIQYF.

As to this clone: Since a far larger clone is one base different, this is likely a read error. Other DNA sequences in this sample translate to the same CDR3. This chain uses TRBV5-6 with TRBJ1-1; D remains unclear. The V gene lost 3 bases and the J gene lost 2 bases, with 14 bases spanning the gap. The CDR3 is made up of 15 amino acids. Germline V gene lookup returns CDR1 SGHDT and CDR2 YYEEEE. DNA of the CDR3: TGTGCCAGCAGCTGGGCCTTCCCTGGCAACACTGAAGCTTTCTTT. Protein product: CASSWAFPGNTEAFF.

The chain recombines TRBV2 with TRBJ2-7; the match to TRBD2 covers 7 bases. Germline V CDR1 and CDR2: SNHLY, FYNNEI. This CDR3 is built from 17 residues. The J segment lost 2 bases and the V segment lost 3 bases, leaving 13 bases of the junction unmatched. Written as DNA, the CDR3 is TGTGCCAGCAGTGAGTGGGCTTCGGGACTATTAACCTACGAGCAGTACTTC. Protein: CASSEWASGLLTYEQYF.

The chain links TRBV27 to TRBJ2-7, with TRBD2 matching 7 bases. Germline CDR1 reads MNHEY; CDR2 reads SMNVEV (reference sequence). There are 11 residues in the CDR3. The CDR3: CAAGQFVEQYF. The CDR3 DNA reads TGTGCAGCGGGGCAGTTTGTCGAGCAGTACTTC.

This clone was detected a few times. The V call is TRBV6-4, the J call TRBJ2-1; D is tentatively TRBD1 or TRBD2 (5 bases each). V lost 2 bases to trimming and J lost 6 bases, with 14 bases between them. Per germline, CDR1 MRHNA and CDR2 SNTAGT. This CDR3 spans 15 amino acids. This chain's CDR3 is CASSDGDPQVNEQFF. DNA of the CDR3: TGTGCCAGCAGTGACGGGGACCCTCAGGTCAATGAGCAGTTCTTC.

This chain links TRBV5-8 with TRBJ2-3; 8 positions agree with TRBD2. The CDR3 consists of 16 residues. Germline CDR1 and CDR2: SGHTS and YDEGEE. V gave up 0 bases and J gave up 2 bases; unmatched junction bases: 5. The DNA for the CDR3 is TGTGCCAGCAGCTTGGGGGCGGGAGGATTCACAGATACGCAGTATTTT. Translating gives CASSLGAGGFTDTQYF.

This clone occurred a few times. The rearrangement links TRBV14 to TRBJ1-1; unclear D gene. Germline values: CDR1 SGHDN, CDR2 FVKESK. Trimming removed 0 bases from V and 2 bases from J, with 4 bases in between. This CDR3 spans 13 amino acids. CDR3: CASSQDSNTEAFF. DNA for the CDR3: TGTGCCAGCAGCCAAGACAGCAACACTGAAGCTTTCTTT.